Below are 18 T cell receptor beta chains sequenced from a single sample in a study of T cells in Graves' hyperthyroidism and ophthalmopathy. The source material, RNA transcripts, was used to amplify TCR beta CDR3 regions. HTBI primers were used for first-round RT-PCR of the TCR CDR3. TCRdb re-derived calls from the multiplex PCR reads in MiXCR, one entry per CDR3 protein. The sample contains about 400,000 distinct CDR3 sequences, more than 13% of which appear only once. The sequenced sample was blood. Source of these receptors: a man over 45 with Graves' ophthalmopathy.

The chain has TRBV29-1 and TRBJ2-1; D tentatively fits TRBD1 or TRBD2 (5 bases each). The CDR3 contains 11 residues. Between the trimmed V and J ends, which lost 5 bases and 8 bases, there was a span of 10 bases. CDR1 is SQVTM and CDR2 is ANQGSEA in the germline V gene. CDR3 residues: CSVWDVDEQFF. In DNA, the CDR3 is TGCAGCGTTTGGGACGTTGATGAGCAGTTCTTC.

The chain recombines TRBV4-1 with TRBJ2-1; D call uncertain. CDR1 is MGHRA and CDR2 is YSYEKL in the germline V gene. The CDR3 length is 17 residues. Between the trimmed V and J ends, which lost 0 bases and 0 bases, there was a span of 12 bases. The CDR3 DNA follows: TGCGCCAGCAGCCAAGAGGTTCCAACGAGCTCCTACAATGAGCAGTTCTTC. It is translated as CASSQEVPTSSYNEQFF.

For this clonotype: A read error may account for a junction end that differs from germline. The chain is built from TRBV11-3 and TRBJ1-5; D not resolved. The length of the CDR3 is 13 residues. The germline gives CDR1 SGHNT, CDR2 YENEEA. CDR3: CASSLSHNPPQHF. In DNA form, the CDR3 reads TGTGCCAGCAGCTTATCTCACAATCCGCCCCAGCATTTT.

CDR3 nucleotides: TGCGCCAGCAGTTTCACTAGCGGGAGTGGTTCTGAGCAGTTCTTC. Translating gives CASSFTSGSGSEQFF. This chain uses TRBV10-1 with TRBJ2-1; 11 positions match TRBD2. Germline values: CDR1 WNHNN, CDR2 SYGVQD (reference sequence). The V gene end was trimmed by 5 bases and the J gene end by 9 bases; junction bases not matched to a gene: 9. The CDR3 length is 15 residues.

This clonotype came up many times. The J gene is TRBJ2-3, the V gene TRBV11-2, with TRBD2 matching over 8 bases. J was trimmed by 0 bases and V by 3 bases; bases with no gene match: 5. Germline V lookup: CDR1 SGHAT, CDR2 FQNNGV. The CDR3 sequence is 16 residues long. The chain's CDR3 is CASSFSSSGSTDTQYF. The CDR3 coding sequence is TGTGCCAGCAGCTTCAGTTCTAGCGGGAGCACAGATACGCAGTATTTT.

In this sample, this clonotype turned up many times. The chain is built from TRBV13 and TRBJ2-3; no clear D gene. With 5 bases removed from V and 6 bases from J, the gap between germline ends came to 9 bases. The CDR3 totals 12 residues. Germline V lookup: CDR1 PRHDT, CDR2 FYEKMQ (reference sequence). CDR3 protein: CASSLVLDTQYF. CDR3 bases: TGTGCCAGCAGCCTAGTTCTTGATACGCAGTATTTT.

The V gene is TRBV5-4, the J gene TRBJ1-3; 8 bases agree with TRBD1. The CDR3 is made up of 16 amino acids. V shed 7 bases, J shed 0 bases, and the junction held 9 bases outside the gene matches. The germline gives CDR1 SGHNT, CDR2 YYREEE (reference sequence). The chain's CDR3 is CASWRTGPSSGNTIYF. The CDR3, as DNA: TGTGCCAGCTGGAGGACAGGGCCAAGCTCTGGAAACACCATATATTTT.

Turning to this clonotype: A much more abundant neighbour one base away suggests this may be a read error. No conserved phenylalanine or tryptophan is present at the end of the CDR3, so a read error is the likely explanation. The chain is built from TRBV6-2 or TRBV6-3 and TRBJ2-1; 12 bases line up with TRBD2. V trimming: 7 bases; J trimming: 0 bases; junction bases outside the gene matches: 13. Looked up from germline, CDR1 is MNHEY and CDR2 is SVGEGT. The length of the CDR3 is 19 residues. CDR3 DNA: TGTGCCAGCACCCTACGCGGGACTAGCGGGCTTTCCTCCTACAATGAGCAGTTCGTC. It specifies CASTLRGTSGLSSYNEQFV.

This clonotype has ten or more counts. The chain uses TRBV7-3 and TRBJ2-1, with 10 bases matching TRBD2. Germline CDR1 reads SGHTA; CDR2 reads FQGTGA. This CDR3 spans 15 amino acids. Trimming cost V 6 bases and J 2 bases; bases outside gene matches: 4. The CDR3 DNA reads TGTGCCAGCAGTCCAACTAGCGGGGCCTACAATGAGCAGTTCTTC. Protein sequence: CASSPTSGAYNEQFF.

V and J are TRBV4-1 and TRBJ1-2; D uncertain. The CDR3 is made up of 15 amino acids. The germline V and J ends were trimmed by 2 bases and 0 bases, with 10 bases remaining between them. Germline V gene data show CDR1 as MGHRA and CDR2 as YSYEKL. CDR3 protein: CASSQHDGSNYGYTF. CDR3 nucleotides: TGCGCCAGCAGCCAACACGACGGTTCTAACTATGGCTACACCTTC.

The chain carries TRBV27 and TRBJ1-4, with D perhaps matching TRBD1 (6 bases). The germline CDR1 and CDR2 sequences are MNHEY and SMNVEV (reference sequence). The CDR3 spans 13 residues. Trimming took 5 bases from V and 7 from J, leaving 11 bases between them. CDR3 region: CASSLQGREKLFF. As DNA, the CDR3 is TGTGCCAGCAGTCTACAGGGTCGTGAAAAACTGTTTTTT. Full variable domain (outside the CDR3, taken from reference TRBV27 and TRBJ1-4): EAQVTQNPRYLITVTGKKLTVTCSQNMNHEYMSWYRQDPGLGLRQIYYSMNVEVTDKGDVPEGYKVSRKEKRNFPLILESPSPNQTSLYFCASSLQGREKLFFGSGTQLSVL.

CDR3 sequence (DNA): TGTGCCAGCACCCCAATAGGGACAGGGGGCACTAGCGACCTAGGGGGGTCCTACGAGCAGTACTTC. Translating gives CASTPIGTGGTSDLGGSYEQYF. The V call is TRBV2, the J call TRBJ2-7, with 12 bases aligning to TRBD1. Germline assignment: CDR1 SNHLY and CDR2 FYNNEI. This CDR3 contains 22 residues. V lost 7 bases and J lost 1; bases outside the gene matches: 26. Full variable domain (rest looked up from reference TRBV2 and TRBJ2-7): EPEVTQTPSHQVTQMGQEVILRCVPISNHLYFYWYRQILGQKVEFLVSFYNNEISEKSEIFDDQFSVERPDGSNFTLKIRSTKLEDSAMYFCASTPIGTGGTSDLGGSYEQYFGPGTRLTVT.

In its sample, this clonotype was seen many times. The V and J genes are TRBV7-2 and TRBJ1-1, with unresolved D. With 2 bases removed from V and 1 base from J, the gap between germline ends came to 5 bases. This CDR3 has 13 residues. Germline V CDR1 and CDR2: SGHTA, FQGNSA. CDR3 amino acids: CASSLSWNTEAFF. DNA of the CDR3: TGTGCCAGCAGCTTATCATGGAACACTGAAGCTTTCTTT.

Notes on this clonotype: This may arise from a read error, as a much more abundant clone is one base away. The V and J genes are TRBV29-1 and TRBJ2-5; 8 bases are shared with TRBD2. The ends lost 4 bases at V and 1 base at J; junction bases unmatched: 2. The germline gives CDR1 SQVTM, CDR2 ANQGSEA. The CDR3 has 13 residues. The CDR3 nucleotides are TGCAGCGTTGGCACTAGCGGCCAAGAGACCCAGTACTTC. Translation: CSVGTSGQETQYF.

The table lists this clonotype with many counts. The chain combines TRBV28 with TRBJ2-7; a weak D match, TRBD1 (6 bases). V lost 4 bases and J 6 bases, leaving 16 bases between the germline ends. The CDR3 has 14 amino acids. CDR1 is MDHEN and CDR2 is SYDVKM in the germline V gene. The CDR3 DNA reads as TGTGCCAGCAGTTCCGGGACACAGGTTTCCGAGCAGTACTTC. Translation gives CASSSGTQVSEQYF.

This clonotype showed up just a few times. The chain carries TRBV7-9 and TRBJ2-7; maybe TRBD2 (5 bases). This CDR3 contains 12 residues. Germline values: CDR1 SEHNR, CDR2 FQNEAQ (reference sequence). The ends were cut back, 5 bases at V and 8 bases at J, with 13 bases in the middle. CDR3 sequence reads: CASSVDVGKQYF. CDR3 DNA: TGTGCCAGCAGCGTAGATGTCGGGAAGCAGTACTTC.

This clonotype was observed at least ten times. This chain connects TRBV4-2 to TRBJ2-1; TRBD2 matches at 14 bases. Germline assignment: CDR1 LGHNA and CDR2 YNFKEQ. CDR3 length: 17 residues. Losses at the gene ends were 4 bases for V and 0 bases for J; bases not matched to a gene: 2. The CDR3 nucleotides read TGTGCCAGCAGCCGGGGACTAGCGGGAGACTCCTACAATGAGCAGTTCTTC. Its protein product is CASSRGLAGDSYNEQFF.

This clonotype was recorded at least ten times. J is TRBJ2-3 and V is TRBV12-5, with TRBD2 identical over 10 bases. The CDR3 loop spans 15 amino acids. Germline assignment: CDR1 LGHNT and CDR2 FRNRAP. The junction had 2 bases not matched to a gene; V was cut back by 3 bases and J by 2 bases. The CDR3 loop reads CASGFGLAVTDTQYF. The CDR3 bases are TGTGCTAGTGGTTTCGGACTAGCGGTCACAGATACGCAGTATTTT.